The present T cell receptor beta chain was sequenced within a study of blood T cell repertoires in COVID-19. Study overall: Samples taken during acute and convalescent COVID-19 were collected in the United States, Italy and Spain. PBMCs, B-cell-depleted T cells, or T cells provided the cDNA or gDNA that made up the material.

The table came from immunoSEQ multiplex PCR; TCRdb's copy has only in-frame clones and leaves some out. Among about 370,000 clones listed, 90% were seen once. The CDR3 length is 14 residues. Germline V gives CDR1 SGDLS, CDR2 YYNGEE. The germline V and J ends were trimmed by 3 bases and 4 bases, with 13 bases remaining between them. This clone appeared once. What was sequenced was peripheral blood. The clonotype originates from a man aged 18 to 29 with active or convalescent COVID-19. The chain couples TRBV9 to TRBJ1-2; TRBD1 might be the D (6 bases). CDR3 sequence: CASSADDRLYGYTF. CDR3 sequence (DNA): TGTGCCAGCAGCGCGGACGACAGGCTCTATGGCTACACCTTC.